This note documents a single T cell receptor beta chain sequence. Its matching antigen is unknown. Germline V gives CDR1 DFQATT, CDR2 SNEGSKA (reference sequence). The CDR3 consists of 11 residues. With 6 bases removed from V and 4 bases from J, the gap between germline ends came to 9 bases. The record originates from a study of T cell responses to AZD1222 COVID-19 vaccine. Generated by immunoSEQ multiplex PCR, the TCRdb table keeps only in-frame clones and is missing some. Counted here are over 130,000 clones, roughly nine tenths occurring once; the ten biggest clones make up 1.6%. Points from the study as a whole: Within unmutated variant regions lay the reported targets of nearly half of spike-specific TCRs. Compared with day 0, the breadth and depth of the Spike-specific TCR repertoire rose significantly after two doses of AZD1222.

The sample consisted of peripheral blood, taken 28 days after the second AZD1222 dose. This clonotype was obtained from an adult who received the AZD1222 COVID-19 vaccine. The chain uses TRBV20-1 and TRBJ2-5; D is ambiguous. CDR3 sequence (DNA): TGCAGTGCCCGCCGGGTAGAGACCCAGTACTTC. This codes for CSARRVETQYF.